The 15 T cell receptor beta chains below all came from one sample that was sequenced in a study of patients and donors after allogeneic stem cell transplantation. One entry per CDR3 protein results from TCRdb running MiXCR on the RT-PCR reads. Of about 150,000 distinct CDR3 sequences in the sample, about two fifths are singletons; the top ten hold around 50%. Sequencing was done on a sample of blood, either unsorted or a sorted T cell fraction (not recorded which). The origin of the receptors is a human donor who was either an allogeneic HSCT recipient or a stem cell or donor lymphocyte infusion donor (not recorded which). It is not recorded whose cells these are; they may come from a transplant donor.

V usage is TRBV7-9 and J usage is TRBJ1-1; perhaps TRBD1 as D (5 bases). This CDR3 contains 14 residues. The V end lost 5 bases, the J end lost 5 bases, and 15 bases lay between the germline ends. CDR1 SEHNR and CDR2 FQNEAQ come from the germline V gene (reference sequence). The CDR3 coding sequence is TGTGCCAGCAGCCCCTCGGGGGGGAGGACTGAAGCTTTCTTT. Translated, it gives CASSPSGGRTEAFF.

The V gene is TRBV28, the J gene TRBJ1-5; D remains unclear. V dropped 8 bases and J dropped 0 bases, with 17 bases sitting between them. Germline values: CDR1 MDHEN, CDR2 SYDVKM. This CDR3 is built from 16 residues. The CDR3 is CASAPGEAYSNQPQHF. The CDR3 DNA is TGTGCCAGCGCCCCCGGCGAGGCGTATAGCAATCAGCCCCAGCATTTT. Full variable domain (missing parts from reference TRBV28 and TRBJ1-5): DVKVTQSSRYLVKRTGEKVFLECVQDMDHENMFWYRQDPGLGLRLIYFSYDVKMKEKGDIPEGYSVSREKKERFSLILESASTNQTSMYLCASAPGEAYSNQPQHFGDGTRLSIL.

V usage is TRBV12-3 or TRBV12-4 and J usage is TRBJ1-1; a weak D match, TRBD1 (5 bases). This CDR3 has 15 residues. Trimming removed 8 bases from V and 4 bases from J, with 20 bases in between. In DNA form, the CDR3 reads TGTGCCAGCTCACCCCGTCAGGGACGACGCACTGAAGCTTTCTTT. It translates to CASSPRQGRRTEAFF.

This clonotype was picked up many times. The chain has TRBV12-3 or TRBV12-4 and TRBJ1-2, with D unresolved. Trimming took off 0 bases at V and 3 bases at J, with 5 bases between the two ends. CDR3 length: 13 amino acids. The CDR3 DNA sequence: TGTGCCAGCAGTTTAGCGGATTACTATGGCTACACCTTC. Translated, it gives CASSLADYYGYTF.

On this clonotype: Because it lacks the conserved phenylalanine or tryptophan at the end, this CDR3 is likely a read error. The gene calls are TRBV9 and TRBJ1-2; no definite D call. From germline, CDR1 is SGDLS and CDR2 YYNGEE. The germline V and J ends were trimmed by 4 bases and 4 bases, with 8 bases remaining between them. This CDR3 has 12 amino acids. CDR3 bases: TGTGCCAGCAGCTGGGGTGGCTATGGCTACACCTCC. Residues: CASSWGGYGYTS.

The rearrangement joins TRBV12-3 or TRBV12-4 to TRBJ2-5; 8 bases line up with TRBD2. V was clipped by 7 bases and J by 1 base; unmatched bases: 5. This CDR3 is 14 amino acids long. CDR3 bases: TGTGCCAGCACGCAAGCGGGGGTCCAAGAGACCCAGTACTTC. Its protein is CASTQAGVQETQYF.

This clonotype was counted a few times. One junction end does not reproduce the germline sequence, and a read error may be involved. The chain carries TRBV6-1 and TRBJ1-1, with 9 bases fitting TRBD1. The germline gives CDR1 MNHNS, CDR2 SASEGT. The CDR3 loop spans 16 amino acids. Here the CDR3 reads CASSELGTGYRTEALF. The CDR3 DNA is TGTGCCAGCAGTGAATTGGGGACAGGGTATCGCACTGAAGCTCTCTTT.

This clonotype was observed a handful of times. The chain uses TRBV12-3 or TRBV12-4 and TRBJ2-3, with 9 bases matching TRBD2. Trimming cost V 11 bases and J 5 bases; bases outside gene matches: 11. The CDR3 is 14 residues long. CDR3 DNA: TGTGCCGAAGTAGGCGGGGGGGCAATAGATACGCAGTATTTT. Its protein is CAEVGGGAIDTQYF.

A few counts support this clonotype. A junction boundary mismatches the germline segment, possibly from a read error. The rearrangement links TRBV20-1 to TRBJ2-1, with 7 bases identical to TRBD2. Germline CDR1 is DFQATT and CDR2 is SNEGSKA (reference sequence). The CDR3 covers 14 residues. This CDR3 reads CSVRRGGLGNEQFF. The CDR3 DNA sequence: TGCAGTGTTAGAAGGGGAGGGCTTGGCAATGAGCAGTTCTTC.

This chain joins TRBV9 and TRBJ2-5, with 7 positions matching TRBD1. The CDR3 has 16 amino acids. With 4 bases clipped from V and 4 bases from J, the junction kept 13 bases outside the gene matches. The V gene's germline CDR1 is SGDLS and CDR2 YYNGEE. CDR3 sequence (DNA): TGTGCCAGCAGCCTCCGGGGCGGAGAGGGGGCAGAGACCCAGTACTTC. This encodes CASSLRGGEGAETQYF.

This chain uses TRBV20-1 with TRBJ2-7, with 11 bases that match TRBD2. The junction had 7 bases not matched to a gene; V was cut back by 6 bases and J by 3 bases. This CDR3 is 14 amino acids long. Germline loops: CDR1 DFQATT, CDR2 SNEGSKA (reference sequence). CDR3 nucleotide sequence: TGCAGTGCCAGCCCGGGACTAGCGGACTACGAGCAGTACGTC. It specifies CSASPGLADYEQYV.

This clonotype has more than one count but fewer than ten. J is TRBJ1-4 and V is TRBV20-1; 8 nucleotides line up with TRBD1. Germline values: CDR1 DFQATT, CDR2 SNEGSKA (reference sequence). CDR3 length equals 14 residues. Trimming removed 1 base from V and 9 bases from J; junction bases left unmatched: 7. For the CDR3, the DNA is TGCAGTGCTAGAGTCGAGACAGGGGTTAAAAAACTGTTTTTT. Its translation: CSARVETGVKKLFF.

The CDR3 bases are TGTGCCAGCAGCTCGGATAGGGGGACACCCCTCCACTTT. Protein: CASSSDRGTPLHF. The rearrangement joins TRBV5-6 to TRBJ1-6; the D gene is possibly TRBD1 (6 bases). The CDR3 covers 13 residues. With 3 bases removed from V and 11 bases from J, the gap between germline ends came to 12 bases. The germline V gene encodes CDR1 SGHDT and CDR2 YYEEEE.

V is TRBV24-1 and J is TRBJ1-2; maybe TRBD1 (5 bases). Trimming cost V 3 bases and J 7 bases, with 11 bases left between them. The CDR3 totals 13 residues. Germline V gene lookup returns CDR1 KGHDR and CDR2 SFDVKD. CDR3 sequence: CATSDRQGAGYTF. In DNA, the CDR3 is TGTGCCACCAGTGATCGCCAGGGCGCTGGCTACACCTTC.

This clonotype was seen more than once but under ten times. The chain employs TRBV4-1 and TRBJ1-1; D gene unclear. Germline V lookup: CDR1 MGHRA, CDR2 YSYEKL. This CDR3 has 16 amino acids. Trimming took 0 bases from V and 1 from J, leaving 12 bases between them. CDR3 region: CASSQEVPAWNTEAFF. CDR3 nucleotides: TGCGCCAGCAGCCAAGAGGTCCCAGCCTGGAACACTGAAGCTTTCTTT.